Listed below are T cell receptor beta chains from one sample, sequenced in a study of T cell responses to AZD1222 COVID-19 vaccine. Clones were sequenced by immunoSEQ multiplex PCR, and TCRdb holds only the in-frame ones, with some missing. The sample records about 97,000 clones, 86% being singletons. The sample in question was peripheral blood, obtained on day 0 of AZD1222 vaccination. The receptors stem from an adult in good health. Each CDR3 is given with its conserved first and last residue. A D gene is named only where the DNA matches it firmly.

CDR3 protein	CDR3 DNA	J gene	D gene	V gene
CASSRVMNSRNEQFF	TGTGCCAGCAGCCGCGTTATGAATAGCCGCAATGAGCAGTTCTTC	TRBJ2-1	-	TRBV3-1/TRBV3-2
CASSLSRVTYNEQFF	TGTGCCAGCAGCTTGTCCAGGGTTACCTACAATGAGCAGTTCTTC	TRBJ2-1	-	TRBV5-6
CASSYGTGAFGYTF	TGTGCCAGCAGCTACGGGACAGGGGCTTTCGGCTACACCTTC	TRBJ1-2	TRBD1	TRBV5-4
CASSQLDYQETQYF	TGTGCCAGCAGCCAATTGGACTACCAAGAGACCCAGTACTTC	TRBJ2-5	-	TRBV3-1/TRBV3-2
CASSLDGVGTGELFF	TGCGCCAGCAGCTTGGACGGGGTCGGTACCGGGGAGCTGTTTTTT	TRBJ2-2	-	TRBV5-1
CATSDYRGDYYGYTF	TGTGCCACCAGTGACTACAGGGGCGACTACTATGGCTACACCTTC	TRBJ1-2	TRBD1	TRBV24-1
CASSFRYEQYF	TGTGCCAGCAGTTTCCGCTACGAGCAGTACTTC	TRBJ2-7	-	TRBV12-3/TRBV12-4
CASSLGDRDNQPQHF	TGTGCCAGCAGCTTAGGGGACAGAGACAATCAGCCCCAGCATTTT	TRBJ1-5	TRBD1	TRBV7-2
CASSPPGPKRSYEQYF	TGTGCCAGCAGTCCCCCGGGACCTAAACGGTCCTACGAGCAGTACTTC	TRBJ2-7	-	TRBV28
CASSPPWTGVSQPQHF	TGTGCCAGTAGTCCCCCATGGACAGGGGTCAGCCAGCCCCAGCATTTT	TRBJ1-5	TRBD1	TRBV19
CASSSGQVSQETQYF	TGCGCCAGCAGCTCGGGACAGGTTTCTCAAGAGACCCAGTACTTC	TRBJ2-5	TRBD1	TRBV5-1
CASSSPGTGVTNEKLFF	TGTGCCAGCAGCAGTCCCGGGACAGGGGTAACTAATGAAAAACTGTTTTTT	TRBJ1-4	TRBD1	TRBV5-4
CASSHLDRGLDQPQHF	TGCGCCAGCAGCCATCTTGACAGGGGGCTTGATCAGCCCCAGCATTTT	TRBJ1-5	TRBD1	TRBV4-1
CASSLLRDRGYEAFF	TGTGCCAGCAGCCTACTCCGGGACAGGGGATATGAAGCTTTCTTT	TRBJ1-1	TRBD1	TRBV7-6
CASSLAPGQPHYGYTF	TGTGCCAGCAGCTTAGCGCCCGGACAACCCCACTATGGCTACACCTTC	TRBJ1-2	-	TRBV7-8
CASSVRDTVRGYTF	TGTGCCAGTAGTGTCAGGGACACCGTAAGAGGCTACACCTTC	TRBJ1-2	-	TRBV19
CASSAFYRGGELFF	TGTGCCAGCAGCGCCTTTTACCGGGGTGGGGAGCTGTTTTTT	TRBJ2-2	-	TRBV9
CASSERDFYNEQFF	TGCGCCAGCAGTGAGAGGGACTTCTACAATGAGCAGTTCTTC	TRBJ2-1	-	TRBV10-2